These 15 T cell receptor beta chains originate from one sample sequenced in a study of T-cell memory formation after mild COVID-19. One entry per CDR3 protein results from TCRdb running MiXCR on the 5' RACE reads. The top ten clones hold around two fifths of a sample with 65,000 to 90,000 distinct CDR3 sequences, 9.5% to 15% of them seen once. The specimen sequenced was PBMCs or a T cell subset sorted from them (not recorded which). The receptors stem from a man aged 18 to 29 who had mild COVID-19 (a few samples of this study predate the infection). Cell type and time point are not known.

This clonotype was counted a few times. The chain couples TRBV9 to TRBJ2-7, with a possible D match to TRBD2 (6 bases). The V and J ends lost 3 bases and 3 bases respectively, with 16 bases between them. Germline lookup yields CDR1 SGDLS and CDR2 YYNGEE. The CDR3 covers 15 residues. CDR3: CASSGGTRGVYEQYF. CDR3 sequence (DNA): TGTGCCAGCAGCGGCGGGACCCGCGGGGTCTACGAGCAGTACTTC.

This clonotype came up a few times. The chain recombines TRBV15 with TRBJ2-7; 7 bases line up with TRBD2. Germline lookup yields CDR1 LNHNV and CDR2 YYDKDF (reference sequence). This CDR3 is 15 amino acids long. The V gene end was trimmed by 0 bases and the J gene end by 4 bases; junction bases not matched to a gene: 6. CDR3 coding DNA: TGTGCCACCAGCAGAGAGCGGGGGAATTTTTACGAGCAGTACTTC. It yields the protein CATSRERGNFYEQYF.

This chain uses TRBV6-2 or TRBV6-3 with TRBJ2-3; TRBD2 matches at 10 bases. From germline, CDR1 is MNHEY and CDR2 SVGEGT. The CDR3 extends over 15 amino acids. J was trimmed by 6 bases and V by 5 bases; bases with no gene match: 8. The CDR3 is CASSSLAGVGDTQYF. The CDR3 DNA sequence: TGTGCCAGCAGTAGCCTAGCGGGGGTAGGGGATACGCAGTATTTT.

This rearrangement joins TRBV27 to TRBJ1-1; D call uncertain. The V end was cut by 0 bases, the J end by 4 bases, with 6 bases between. The CDR3 is 13 residues long. Looked up from germline, CDR1 is MNHEY and CDR2 is SMNVEV (reference sequence). The CDR3 bases are TGTGCCAGCAGTTTATCGGTAACCACTGAAGCTTTCTTT. It translates to CASSLSVTTEAFF.

This clonotype was seen only a few times. The chain couples TRBV5-1 to TRBJ2-2, with a possible D match to TRBD2 (6 bases). V was shortened by 7 bases and J by 2 bases, with 15 bases between the two germline ends. Per germline, CDR1 SGHRS and CDR2 YFSETQ. This CDR3 spans 15 amino acids. The CDR3 DNA reads as TGCGCCAGCTCGAACTGGCGGGGAAACACCGGGGAGCTGTTTTTT. Translation gives CASSNWRGNTGELFF.

This clonotype was counted between two and nine times. The chain is built from TRBV6-2 or TRBV6-3 and TRBJ1-2; D is perhaps TRBD1 (5 bases). CDR1 and CDR2 from the germline V gene are MNHEY and SVGEGT. V lost 4 bases, J lost 8 bases, and 17 bases lay in between. The CDR3 is made up of 14 amino acids. CDR3 amino acids: CASSSPGPSGGYTF. As DNA, the CDR3 is TGTGCCAGCAGTTCGCCAGGGCCCTCGGGGGGCTACACCTTC.

The chain employs TRBV11-2 and TRBJ2-1; D is uncertain. Germline CDR1 is SGHAT and CDR2 is FQNNGV. The V gene lost 1 base and the J gene lost 5 bases, with 21 bases spanning the gap. The CDR3 is 18 amino acids. The CDR3 is CASSLAHPWVKFDNEQFF. CDR3 nucleotide sequence: TGTGCCAGCAGCTTAGCCCATCCATGGGTAAAATTTGACAATGAGCAGTTCTTC.

V gene TRBV5-5 combines with J gene TRBJ2-2; 8 nucleotides align to TRBD1. The germline V gene has CDR1 SGHKS and CDR2 YYEKEE (reference sequence). The V segment lost 2 bases and the J segment 4 bases; nucleotides outside the gene matches: 10. The CDR3 is made up of 17 amino acids. CDR3 in amino acids: CASSFRPGQEATGELFF. Here the CDR3 DNA reads TGTGCCAGCAGCTTCCGGCCGGGACAGGAGGCCACCGGGGAGCTGTTTTTT.

This clonotype was detected a few times. The chain couples TRBV12-3 or TRBV12-4 to TRBJ2-1; a possible D gene is TRBD1 (6 bases). V gave up 9 bases and J gave up 7 bases, with 16 bases separating them. The CDR3 contains 13 residues. CDR3: CASRQEDPNEQFF. CDR3 sequence (DNA): TGTGCCAGTAGACAGGAGGACCCGAATGAGCAGTTCTTC.

Here the CDR3 reads CARPRGDEQYV. Written as DNA, the CDR3 is TGTGCCAGACCCAGGGGGGACGAGCAGTACGTC. This sequence joins TRBV10-3 and TRBJ2-7, with a possible D match to TRBD1 (7 bases). The V gene lost 10 bases and the J gene lost 5 bases, with 12 bases spanning the gap. The CDR3 is made up of 11 amino acids. The V gene's germline CDR1 is ENHRY and CDR2 SYGVKD.

The table lists this clonotype with many counts. This chain's CDR3 is CASRLHSYEQYV. CDR3 nucleotides: TGTGCAAGTCGCTTACACTCCTACGAGCAGTACGTC. V gene TRBV12-2 combines with J gene TRBJ2-7. TRBV12-2 is flagged as a pseudogene. This CDR3 region has 12 residues.

This clonotype was found a few times. The CDR3 here is CASSLQGGSNQPQHF. The DNA for the CDR3 is TGTGCCAGCAGCTTACAGGGGGGTAGCAATCAGCCCCAGCATTTT. The chain couples TRBV7-6 to TRBJ1-5; TRBD1 matches 7 bases. This CDR3 comprises 15 residues. J lost 0 bases, V lost 2 bases, and 1 base had no gene match. Germline-derived CDR1 and CDR2 are SGHVS and FNYEAQ.

This clonotype was counted only a few times. V gene TRBV12-5 combines with J gene TRBJ1-1; D might be TRBD1 (5 bases). CDR1 is LGHNT, CDR2 FRNRAP, per germline. The length of the CDR3 is 13 residues. Trimming stripped 5 bases from V and 6 bases from J, with 13 bases between. This chain's CDR3 is CASGPGDSPEAFF. The CDR3 nucleotides read TGTGCTAGTGGTCCTGGGGACTCCCCTGAAGCTTTCTTT.

The table lists this clonotype with many counts. V usage is TRBV4-1 and J usage is TRBJ1-2; no firm D call. CDR1 is MGHRA and CDR2 is YSYEKL in the germline V gene. The V gene lost 1 base and the J gene lost 2 bases, with 14 bases spanning the gap. This CDR3 spans 16 amino acids. CDR3 residues: CASSQGTQAINYGYTF. The DNA of the CDR3 is TGCGCCAGCAGCCAAGGGACGCAGGCAATCAACTATGGCTACACCTTC.

This clonotype was seen only a few times. This sequence joins TRBV6-6 and TRBJ2-3, with 10 nucleotides matching TRBD2. V lost 3 bases and J lost 4; bases outside the gene matches: 13. Germline CDR1 MNHNY, CDR2 SVGAGI (reference sequence). The CDR3 has 18 amino acids. The CDR3 bases are TGTGCCAGCAGTTATTTCGCTAGCGGGGGCCCCTCCGCAGATACGCAGTATTTT. It specifies CASSYFASGGPSADTQYF.